These 25 T cell receptor beta chains were all obtained from the same sample, sequenced in a study of early T cells in non-severe SARS-CoV-2 infection. TCRdb re-called the 5' RACE reads through MiXCR, storing one row per CDR3 protein. The table lists about 77,000 distinct CDR3 sequences, around 16% of them singletons. The sequencing input was whole blood. The source of these receptors is an adult who was a healthcare worker with PCR-confirmed SARS-CoV-2 infection or an uninfected control (not recorded which).

This clonotype came up many times. The J gene is TRBJ1-5, the V gene TRBV7-9; perhaps TRBD1 as D (6 bases). The CDR3 consists of 13 residues. Germline loops: CDR1 SEHNR, CDR2 FQNEAQ (reference sequence). Trimming left V 5 bases short and J 7 bases short, with 12 bases between. CDR3 coding DNA: TGTGCCAGCAGCGACAAACAGGGCCAGCCCCAGCATTTT. It encodes CASSDKQGQPQHF.

This clonotype was counted at least ten times. V gene TRBV29-1 combines with J gene TRBJ2-7; D unclear. This CDR3 has 14 residues. Trimming removed 4 bases from V and 2 bases from J, with 15 bases in between. Per germline, CDR1 SQVTM and CDR2 ANQGSEA. The CDR3 region has the DNA TGCAGCGTTGTCCCCGGGCAGGTCACCTACGAGCAGTACTTC. Translating gives CSVVPGQVTYEQYF.

The chain combines TRBV7-6 with TRBJ2-1; 9 nucleotides agree with TRBD2. V lost 0 bases to trimming and J lost 9 bases; unmatched junction nucleotides: 9. Germline CDR1 SGHVS, CDR2 FNYEAQ. This CDR3 is built from 16 residues. CDR3 in amino acids: CASSLASLERGAEQFF. CDR3 nucleotide sequence: TGTGCCAGCAGCTTAGCTTCACTAGAGCGGGGGGCTGAGCAGTTCTTC.

CDR3 loop: CSVDGPEGRALYEQFF. The CDR3, as DNA: TGCAGCGTTGACGGGCCAGAAGGCAGGGCTCTTTATGAGCAGTTCTTC. The chain carries TRBV29-1 and TRBJ2-1; D possibly corresponds to TRBD1 (5 bases). V dropped 3 bases and J dropped 8 bases, with 23 bases sitting between them. This CDR3 has 16 amino acids. Germline V CDR1 and CDR2: SQVTM, ANQGSEA.

V is TRBV7-6 and J is TRBJ1-3; no clear D gene. Germline V gene sequence: CDR1 SGHVS, CDR2 FNYEAQ. CDR3 size: 15 residues. The V gene lost 6 bases and the J gene lost 0 bases, with 12 bases spanning the gap. The CDR3 sequence is CASSSTPNSGNTIYF. Here the CDR3 DNA reads TGTGCCAGCAGTTCTACACCAAACTCTGGAAACACCATATATTTT.

This clonotype was seen ten or more times. Written as DNA, the CDR3 is TGCGCCAGCAGCTTGAGGGTTGCGAACACCGGGGAGCTGTTTTTT. Its translation: CASSLRVANTGELFF. J is TRBJ2-2 and V is TRBV5-1; no reliable D call. The CDR3 has 15 amino acids. V was pared by 1 base and J by 0 bases, with 7 bases between. Germline-derived CDR1 and CDR2 are SGHRS and YFSETQ.

This clonotype appeared a few times. The chain joins TRBV18 to TRBJ2-7; TRBD2 agrees at 11 bases. Germline lookup yields CDR1 KGHSH and CDR2 LQKENI. The length of the CDR3 is 15 residues. The J segment lost 0 bases and the V segment lost 4 bases, leaving 2 bases of the junction unmatched. This CDR3 is CASSLTSGGSYEQYF. For the CDR3, the DNA is TGTGCCAGCTCACTCACTAGCGGGGGCTCCTACGAGCAGTACTTC.

The chain is built from TRBV19 and TRBJ1-2, with D unclear. The CDR3 has 15 amino acids. The V and J ends lost 6 bases and 5 bases respectively, with 19 bases between them. The germline V gene encodes CDR1 LNHDA and CDR2 SQIVND (reference sequence). For the CDR3, the DNA is TGTGCCAGTAGCCCAGGAGAATACCCTGGGTATGGCTACACCTTC. As protein: CASSPGEYPGYGYTF.

Ten or more counts support this clonotype. The gene calls are TRBV10-2 and TRBJ2-7, with D perhaps matching TRBD1 (5 bases). Germline V gene lookup returns CDR1 WSHSY and CDR2 SAAADI. V was cut by 3 bases and J by 6 bases, with 9 bases left in between. The CDR3 is 12 amino acids. The CDR3, as DNA: TGCGCCAGCAGTGACCAGGGCCTCGAGCAGTACTTC. Protein sequence: CASSDQGLEQYF.

The CDR3 spells CATRWGARQETQYF. The CDR3 DNA sequence: TGTGCCACAAGGTGGGGGGCACGCCAAGAGACCCAGTACTTC. The chain combines TRBV19 with TRBJ2-5; D is possibly TRBD1 or TRBD2 (6 bases each). Germline CDR1 reads LNHDA; CDR2 reads SQIVND (reference sequence). The CDR3 is 14 amino acids. The V end lost 10 bases, the J end lost 1 base, and 16 bases lay between the germline ends.

This clonotype showed up just a few times. The chain uses TRBV10-1 and TRBJ1-6; no definite D call. The germline V gene encodes CDR1 WNHNN and CDR2 SYGVQD (reference sequence). Trimming cost V 1 base and J 10 bases, with 8 bases left between them. CDR3 length: 13 amino acids. In DNA, the CDR3 is TGCGCCAGCAGTGAGTACAGAGGATCACCCCTCCACTTT. Amino acids: CASSEYRGSPLHF.

The gene calls are TRBV7-9 and TRBJ1-6; TRBD1 might be the D (5 bases). In germline, CDR1 is SEHNR, CDR2 FQNEAQ (reference sequence). The CDR3 has 18 amino acids. V was trimmed by 1 base and J by 0 bases, leaving 13 bases between them. For the CDR3, the DNA is TGTGCCAGCAGCTTAGGAAGGGGCACGAGCTCCTATAATTCACCCCTCCACTTT. This translates into CASSLGRGTSSYNSPLHF.

The V and J genes are TRBV14 and TRBJ2-5, with D hard to call. The V gene lost 1 base and the J gene lost 3 bases, with 12 bases spanning the gap. The germline V gene encodes CDR1 SGHDN and CDR2 FVKESK. The CDR3 has 15 amino acids. For the CDR3, the DNA is TGTGCCAGCAGCCAAGTGGCAATCAGAAAAGAGACCCAGTACTTC. The encoded protein is CASSQVAIRKETQYF. Variable domain in full (rest from reference TRBV14 and TRBJ2-5): EAGVTQFPSHSVIEKGQTVTLRCDPISGHDNLYWYRRVMGKEIKFLLHFVKESKQDESGMPNNRFLAERTGGTYSTLKVQPAELEDSGVYFCASSQVAIRKETQYFGPGTRLLVL.

This chain joins TRBV5-4 and TRBJ1-2; D call uncertain. Germline CDR1 is SGHNT and CDR2 is YYREEE (reference sequence). This CDR3 contains 15 residues. V lost 4 bases, J lost 0 bases, and 13 bases lay in between. For the CDR3, the DNA is TGTGCCAGCAGCCCGAGGTCGGGTACTAACTATGGCTACACCTTC. Translated, it gives CASSPRSGTNYGYTF. The whole variable domain, remainder taken from reference TRBV5-4 and TRBJ1-2, is ETGVTQSPTHLIKTRGQQVTLRCSSQSGHNTVSWYQQALGQGPQFIFQYYREEENGRGNFPPRFSGLQFPNYSSELNVNALELDDSALYLCASSPRSGTNYGYTFGSGTRLTVV.

The genes are TRBV5-1 and TRBJ1-4; D call uncertain. The CDR3 contains 14 residues. CDR1 and CDR2 from the germline V gene are SGHRS and YFSETQ. The V gene lost 3 bases and the J gene lost 6 bases, with 12 bases spanning the gap. This CDR3 reads CASSSPIGDEKLFF. The CDR3 bases are TGCGCCAGCAGCTCCCCAATAGGTGATGAAAAACTGTTTTTT.

This clonotype was detected a few times. The V call is TRBV7-9, the J call TRBJ2-1; the match to TRBD2 covers 8 bases. The V and J ends lost 3 bases and 8 bases, in that order; junction bases with no gene match: 15. The germline CDR1 and CDR2 sequences are SEHNR and FQNEAQ (reference sequence). The CDR3 has 17 amino acids. The CDR3 DNA follows: TGTGCCAGCAGCTTGGAACGGGAGGGCACTTTTTGGGATGAGCAGTTCTTC. Residues: CASSLEREGTFWDEQFF.

The J gene is TRBJ2-5, the V gene TRBV29-1; D remains ambiguous. Germline CDR1 and CDR2: SQVTM and ANQGSEA. Deletions cut 2 bases from V and 5 bases from J, with 9 bases between. The CDR3 is 12 amino acids. CDR3 in DNA: TGCAGCGTTGAACTAGGGATGGAGACCCAGTACTTC. Encoded protein: CSVELGMETQYF.

The chain employs TRBV12-5 and TRBJ1-5; perhaps TRBD1 as D (6 bases). The CDR3 sequence is 20 residues long. V lost 2 bases and J lost 0, with 23 bases in between. The germline gives CDR1 LGHNT, CDR2 FRNRAP. CDR3 region: CASGLSLPGHRAYSNQPQHF. The CDR3 DNA sequence: TGTGCTAGTGGTTTGAGCCTTCCGGGACATAGAGCTTATAGCAATCAGCCCCAGCATTTT.

Written as DNA, the CDR3 is TGTGCCAGCAGTTTGGGGCGGGGGGTACAAGAGACCCAGTACTTC. As protein: CASSLGRGVQETQYF. The gene calls are TRBV28 and TRBJ2-5; 8 positions agree with TRBD2. CDR1 and CDR2 from the germline V gene are MDHEN and SYDVKM. The length of the CDR3 is 15 residues. V shed 3 bases, J shed 2 bases, and the junction held 5 bases outside the gene matches. Full variable domain (outside the CDR3, taken from reference TRBV28 and TRBJ2-5): DVKVTQSSRYLVKRTGEKVFLECVQDMDHENMFWYRQDPGLGLRLIYFSYDVKMKEKGDIPEGYSVSREKKERFSLILESASTNQTSMYLCASSLGRGVQETQYFGPGTRLLVL.

The V gene is TRBV7-2, the J gene TRBJ2-1; TRBD2 matches 10 bases. CDR3 size: 18 residues. V was clipped by 2 bases and J by 1 base; unmatched bases: 8. Germline V gives CDR1 SGHTA, CDR2 FQGNSA. CDR3 in DNA: TGTGCCAGCAGCTTATATAGGACTAGCGGCTTATCCTACAATGAGCAGTTCTTC. Translation gives CASSLYRTSGLSYNEQFF.

This clonotype was observed a handful of times. This chain links TRBV2 with TRBJ1-1; 10 positions agree with TRBD1. Germline lookup yields CDR1 SNHLY and CDR2 FYNNEI. The CDR3 contains 14 residues. Unmatched junction bases numbered 7, after V lost 6 bases and J lost 6 bases. The CDR3 bases are TGTGCCAGCAGGGATCGACAGGGGGCACCTGAAGCTTTCTTT. Translated: CASRDRQGAPEAFF.

The table lists this clonotype with many counts. This chain joins TRBV7-6 and TRBJ1-1, with 8 bases matching TRBD1. The CDR3 totals 15 residues. After removal of 1 base from V and 0 bases from J, the junction contained 1 base not matched to a gene. Germline assignment: CDR1 SGHVS and CDR2 FNYEAQ. CDR3 region: CASSLGTGLNTEAFF. The CDR3, as DNA: TGTGCCAGCAGCTTAGGGACAGGGCTGAACACTGAAGCTTTCTTT.

This clonotype was observed a handful of times. This chain connects TRBV7-3 to TRBJ1-3; D remains ambiguous. Germline V gene data show CDR1 as SGHTA and CDR2 as FQGTGA. The CDR3 is made up of 15 amino acids. V was shortened by 5 bases and J by 4 bases, with 15 bases between the two germline ends. The CDR3 loop is CASSMGVTPGNTIYF. CDR3 nucleotides: TGTGCCAGCAGCATGGGAGTGACTCCCGGAAACACCATATATTTT.

In this sample, this clonotype turned up a few times. The gene calls are TRBV3-1 and TRBJ2-1, with D perhaps TRBD2 (6 bases). Looked up from germline, CDR1 is LGHDT and CDR2 is YNNKEL (reference sequence). V was trimmed by 0 bases and J by 8 bases, leaving 26 bases between them. The CDR3 totals 19 residues. CDR3 in amino acids: CASSQELPTQRRGIDEQFF. In DNA form, the CDR3 reads TGTGCCAGCAGCCAAGAACTACCGACTCAACGGCGGGGCATCGATGAGCAGTTCTTC.

This clonotype was detected ten times or more. The chain is built from TRBV10-3 and TRBJ1-5, with 7 bases fitting TRBD1. This CDR3 is 15 amino acids long. J gave up 1 base and V 3 bases, and 3 bases lay outside the gene matches. Germline V gene sequence: CDR1 ENHRY, CDR2 SYGVKD. CDR3: CAISDAGGSNQPQHF. The CDR3 nucleotides read TGTGCCATCAGTGACGCAGGGGGGAGCAATCAGCCCCAGCATTTT.